One and the same sample provided the 7 T cell receptor beta chains below, sequenced in a study of blood T cell repertoires in COVID-19. Using immunoSEQ multiplex PCR, the repertoire was profiled, and TCRdb retains in-frame clones only, with some absent. Among about 160,000 clones listed, roughly 79% were seen once. The sequenced sample was peripheral blood. These receptors came from a woman at least 80 years old with acute or convalescent COVID-19.

In this sample, this clone turned up a few times. This chain connects TRBV2 to TRBJ2-7; 8 bases are shared with TRBD2. In germline, CDR1 is SNHLY, CDR2 FYNNEI. The CDR3 is 15 amino acids. J gave up 2 bases and V 5 bases, and 8 bases lay outside the gene matches. CDR3 nucleotides: TGTGCCAGCAGTAGTACTAGCGGTTTTACCTACGAGCAGTACTTC. Encoded protein: CASSSTSGFTYEQYF.

The chain links TRBV19 to TRBJ1-3; D ambiguous. The CDR3 contains 14 residues. Deletions cut 10 bases from V and 2 bases from J, with 15 bases between. CDR1 and CDR2 from the germline V gene are LNHDA and SQIVND (reference sequence). Here the CDR3 DNA reads TGTGCCACAAGGGAGCCGAGTACTGGAAACACCATATATTTT. It translates to CATREPSTGNTIYF.

V is TRBV10-3 and J is TRBJ1-5; D gene ambiguous. Germline V gene sequence: CDR1 ENHRY, CDR2 SYGVKD. V lost 0 bases, J lost 8 bases, and 5 bases lay in between. This CDR3 has 12 amino acids. The CDR3 here is CAISESQKPQHF. CDR3 in DNA: TGTGCCATCAGTGAGTCTCAGAAGCCCCAGCATTTT.

As for this clone: Other nucleotide sequences from this sample produce the same CDR3. The chain uses TRBV19 and TRBJ2-2; D remains ambiguous. The V end lost 2 bases, the J end lost 1 base, and 5 bases lay between the germline ends. Germline V CDR1 and CDR2: LNHDA, SQIVND (reference sequence). CDR3 length: 14 amino acids. CDR3 in amino acids: CASSINRNTGELFF. The CDR3 DNA reads as TGTGCCAGTAGTATAAACAGGAACACCGGGGAGCTGTTTTTT.

The chain joins TRBV19 to TRBJ2-6; D ambiguous. There are 20 residues in the CDR3. V was trimmed by 5 bases and J by 0 bases, leaving 23 bases between them. Germline values: CDR1 LNHDA, CDR2 SQIVND (reference sequence). As DNA, the CDR3 is TGTGCCAGTAGTCGCCCCCGGGTCCAATTTCCCAGCTCTGGGGCCAACGTCCTGACTTTC. This encodes CASSRPRVQFPSSGANVLTF.

This chain links TRBV3-1 (or the pseudogene TRBV3-2) with TRBJ2-2; TRBD1 matches at 8 bases. This CDR3 has 15 amino acids. The trim removed 3 bases at V and 7 bases at J, leaving 7 bases unmatched. From germline, CDR1 is LGHDT and CDR2 YNNKEL (reference sequence). The CDR3 spells CASSHGRGLGGELFF. The CDR3 DNA reads as TGTGCCAGCAGCCACGGCAGGGGGCTAGGCGGGGAGCTGTTTTTT.

The rearrangement uses TRBV19 and TRBJ2-7; maybe TRBD1 (5 bases). The CDR3 is 14 amino acids. The germline V and J ends were trimmed by 5 bases and 3 bases, with 14 bases remaining between them. Germline V gives CDR1 LNHDA, CDR2 SQIVND (reference sequence). CDR3 loop: CASSAQRTLYEQYF. The DNA for the CDR3 is TGTGCCAGTAGTGCTCAACGGACACTCTACGAGCAGTACTTC.